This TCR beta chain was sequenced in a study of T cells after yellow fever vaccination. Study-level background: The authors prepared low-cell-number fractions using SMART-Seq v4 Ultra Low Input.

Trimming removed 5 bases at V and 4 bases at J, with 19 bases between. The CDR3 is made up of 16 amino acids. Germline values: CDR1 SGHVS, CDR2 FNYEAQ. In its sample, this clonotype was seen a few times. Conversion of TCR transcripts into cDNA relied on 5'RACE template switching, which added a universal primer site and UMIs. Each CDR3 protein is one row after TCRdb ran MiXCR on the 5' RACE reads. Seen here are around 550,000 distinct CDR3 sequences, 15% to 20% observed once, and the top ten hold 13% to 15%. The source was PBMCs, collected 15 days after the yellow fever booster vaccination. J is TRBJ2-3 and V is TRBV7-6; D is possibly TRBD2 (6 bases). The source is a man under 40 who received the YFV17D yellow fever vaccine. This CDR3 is CASSRFGLASADTQYF. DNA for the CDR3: TGTGCCAGCAGCAGGTTCGGTCTAGCGAGCGCAGATACGCAGTATTTT.